The following is a T cell receptor beta chain sequence with its context. The antigen remains unidentified. The sample is drawn from a study of Ad26.COV2.S vaccination and SARS-CoV-2 variants. General observations from the study: Comparable non-spike TCR breadth was observed in vaccine and placebo recipients.

Sequenced by immunoSEQ multiplex PCR; TCRdb stores in-frame clones only, minus some. Altogether approximately 400,000 clones are present, 92% being singletons, with the ten largest covering 3% to 4%. CDR3 length: 16 amino acids. V trimming: 4 bases; J trimming: 0 bases; junction bases outside the gene matches: 9. The germline CDR1 and CDR2 sequences are SGDLS and YYNGEE. This TCR was recovered from a human donor who had recovered from COVID-19. The sample was peripheral blood, taken after recovery from COVID-19. The chain couples TRBV9 to TRBJ1-1; the match to TRBD1 covers 7 bases. The CDR3 DNA sequence: TGTGCCAGCAGCCCCCGCCCGGGACAGATGAACACTGAAGCTTTCTTT. It specifies CASSPRPGQMNTEAFF. The whole variable domain, remainder taken from reference TRBV9 and TRBJ1-1, is DSGVTQTPKHLITATGQRVTLRCSPRSGDLSVYWYQQSLDQGLQFLIQYYNGEERAKGNILERFSAQQFPDLHSELNLSSLELGDSALYFCASSPRPGQMNTEAFFGQGTRLTVV.